This T cell receptor delta chain was identified in a study of gammadelta T cells in human blood (dated by TCRdb to 2019 to 2021). What the work shows at the level of the full study, not this receptor alone: According to the study, polyclonal expansion of innate gamma-delta T cells immediately after birth appeared to be driven by microbial exposure.

For CDR1 and CDR2, the germline V gene lists TSWWSYY and QGS. The CDR3 runs 18 residues from the cysteine to the phenylalanine. Kept here is only the CDR3 DNA, which spans 54 bases and is read in frame from base 1. The library relied on RT-PCR. TCRdb shows the sequencer as Illumina MiSeq. TCRdb called clones from the public reads with CATT, and repeated DNA sequences were later combined into one row. For this sample there are about 1,200 delta-chain clones; less than 2% appear just once. The ten top clones hold roughly 15% of the sample. This clone was seen a few times. It lacks a known antigen. Given a much more abundant clone one base away, this may be a read error.

The chain couples TRDV1 to TRDJ1, with a tentative D gene TRDD3 over 7 matching bases. The sample was non-Vgamma9Vdelta2 gamma-delta T cells from adult blood. The sequence was obtained from a human donor. The DNA sequence is as follows: TGTGCTCTTGGGGAAGTACCACGGCCTTCCGCCGTCGGGGATAAATTCATCTTT. Translated, this gives CALGEVPRPSAVGDKFIF.